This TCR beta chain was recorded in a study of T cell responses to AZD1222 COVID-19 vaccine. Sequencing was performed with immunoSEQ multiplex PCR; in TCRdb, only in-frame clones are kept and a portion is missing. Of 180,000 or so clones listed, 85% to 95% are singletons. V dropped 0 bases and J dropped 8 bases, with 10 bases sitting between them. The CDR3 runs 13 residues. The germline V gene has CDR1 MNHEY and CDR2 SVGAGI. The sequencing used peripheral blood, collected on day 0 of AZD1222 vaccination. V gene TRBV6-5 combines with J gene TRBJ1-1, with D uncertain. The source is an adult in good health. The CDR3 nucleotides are TGTGCCAGCAGTTACTCGTTTAACCTAGAAGCTTTCTTT. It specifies CASSYSFNLEAFF.